The clone carrying this T cell receptor beta chain was seen a few times. Its antigen is undetermined. These data come from a study of early T cells in non-severe SARS-CoV-2 infection. Overall study: Alpha and beta chains were unpaired, from unsorted whole-blood bulk RNA. Study-level results: VDJdb matches were skewed toward anti-spike CD8 T cell responses.

Unique molecular identifiers were added to individual cDNA molecules. TCRdb re-called the 5' RACE reads through MiXCR, storing one row per CDR3 protein. Found here are about 110,000 distinct CDR3 sequences, approximately 12% of them singletons; the top ten hold approximately 3.8%. V was pared by 6 bases and J by 0 bases, with 15 bases between. There are 15 residues in the CDR3. Germline V CDR1 and CDR2: DFQATT, SNEGSKA (reference sequence). The specimen was whole blood, collected at baseline. This chain joins TRBV20-1 and TRBJ2-1; the D is unclear. This clonotype was obtained from an adult who was a healthcare worker with PCR-confirmed SARS-CoV-2 infection or an uninfected control (not recorded which). The chain's CDR3 is CSAPPRGSSYNEQFF. CDR3 nucleotides: TGCAGTGCCCCCCCTCGCGGAAGCTCCTACAATGAGCAGTTCTTC.